This T cell receptor (beta chain) was found in a study of blood T cell repertoires in COVID-19. Whole-study context: In each case, the material was cDNA or gDNA derived from T cells, B-cell-depleted T cells, or PBMCs.

CDR1 and CDR2 (germline): MNHEY, SVGAGI. V lost 6 bases to trimming and J lost 2 bases; unmatched junction nucleotides: 5. CDR3 length: 14 residues. Method: immunoSEQ multiplex PCR; TCRdb's copy keeps in-frame clones and lacks some. The sample has around 120,000 clones; more than 75% are singletons. The sequenced material came from peripheral blood. The chain links TRBV6-5 to TRBJ1-1; 8 bases are shared with TRBD1. This sequence was found in a woman aged 70-85 years with acute or convalescent COVID-19. CDR3 loop: CASRRTGHNTEAFF. In DNA form, the CDR3 reads TGTGCCAGCAGACGGACAGGGCATAACACTGAAGCTTTCTTT.